This T cell receptor beta chain appears in the sequencing data of a study of cytomegalovirus exposure and HLA in healthy donors. Study at large: Among the approximately 400 donors who were genotyped, roughly 85% fell in the genetic ancestry cluster that is associated with self-reported Caucasian donors.

V was pared by 1 base and J by 6 bases, with 12 bases between. The V gene's germline CDR1 is LGHNA and CDR2 YSLEER. The CDR3 has 14 residues. Points on this clone: Its antigen is still unknown.

Amplification used 60 Vbeta primers and 13 Jbeta primers. Assay used: immunoSEQ multiplex PCR; TCRdb lists only in-frame clones, some missing. Altogether roughly 200,000 clones are present, about four fifths being singletons, with the ten largest covering approximately 1.5%. Study-level findings and limits: Previous analysis showed most TCR beta V segments were productive about 87% or about 30% of the time.

The receptor comes from a woman aged 18-29 years in good health and CMV-seronegative. This chain links TRBV4-3 with TRBJ1-2; unclear D gene. Sequencing was done on a sample of PBMCs. The CDR3: CASSQGEGDNGYTF. CDR3 coding DNA: TGCGCCAGCAGCCAAGGTGAGGGTGATAATGGCTACACCTTC.